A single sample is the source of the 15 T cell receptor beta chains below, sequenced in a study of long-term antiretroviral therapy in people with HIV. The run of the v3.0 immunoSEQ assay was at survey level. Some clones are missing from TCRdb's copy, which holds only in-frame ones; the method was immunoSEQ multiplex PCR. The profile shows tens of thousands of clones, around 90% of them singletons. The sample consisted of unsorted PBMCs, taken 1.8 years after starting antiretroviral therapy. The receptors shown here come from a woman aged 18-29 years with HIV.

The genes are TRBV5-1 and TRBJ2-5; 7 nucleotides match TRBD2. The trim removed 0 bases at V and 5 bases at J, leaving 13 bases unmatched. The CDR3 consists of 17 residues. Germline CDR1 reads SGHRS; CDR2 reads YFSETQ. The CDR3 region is CASSLERVGGPSETQYF. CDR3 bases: TGCGCCAGCAGCTTGGAACGAGTGGGAGGGCCGAGTGAGACCCAGTACTTC.

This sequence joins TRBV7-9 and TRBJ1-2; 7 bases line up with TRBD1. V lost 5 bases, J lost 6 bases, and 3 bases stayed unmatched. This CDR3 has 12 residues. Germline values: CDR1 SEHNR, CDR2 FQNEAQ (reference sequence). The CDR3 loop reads CASSRDRDGYTF. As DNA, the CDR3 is TGTGCCAGCAGCCGCGACAGGGATGGCTACACCTTC.

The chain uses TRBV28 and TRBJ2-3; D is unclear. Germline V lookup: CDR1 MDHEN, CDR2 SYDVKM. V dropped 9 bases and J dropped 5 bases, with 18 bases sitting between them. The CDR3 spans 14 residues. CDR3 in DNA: TGTGCCAGTAACCCCCACGGAGAGCAAGATACGCAGTATTTT. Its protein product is CASNPHGEQDTQYF.

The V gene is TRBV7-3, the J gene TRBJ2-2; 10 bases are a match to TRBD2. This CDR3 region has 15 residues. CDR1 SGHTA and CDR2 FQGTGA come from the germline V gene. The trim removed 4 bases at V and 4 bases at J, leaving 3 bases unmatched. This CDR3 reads CASSSSGRVTGELFF. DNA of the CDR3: TGTGCCAGCAGCTCTAGCGGGAGAGTCACCGGGGAGCTGTTTTTT. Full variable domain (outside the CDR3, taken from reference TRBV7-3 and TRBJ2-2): GAGVSQTPSNKVTEKGKYVELRCDPISGHTALYWYRQSLGQGPEFLIYFQGTGAADDSGLPNDRFFAVRPEGSVSTLKIQRTERGDSAVYLCASSSSGRVTGELFFGEGSRLTVL.

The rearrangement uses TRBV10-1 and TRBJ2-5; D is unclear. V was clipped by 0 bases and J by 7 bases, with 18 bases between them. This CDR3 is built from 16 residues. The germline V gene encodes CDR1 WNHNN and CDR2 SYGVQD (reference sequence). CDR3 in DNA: TGCGCCAGCAGTGAGTCATTGGGCGGTGATCTTCGGACCCAGTACTTC. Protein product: CASSESLGGDLRTQYF.

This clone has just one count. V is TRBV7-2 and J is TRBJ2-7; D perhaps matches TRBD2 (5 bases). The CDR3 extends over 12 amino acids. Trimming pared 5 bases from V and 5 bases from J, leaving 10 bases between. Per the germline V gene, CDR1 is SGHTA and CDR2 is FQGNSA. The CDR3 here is CASSHPGNEQYF. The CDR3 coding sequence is TGTGCCAGCAGCCATCCGGGGAACGAGCAGTACTTC. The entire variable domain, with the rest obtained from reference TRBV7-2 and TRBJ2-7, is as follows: GAGVSQSPSNKVTEKGKDVELRCDPISGHTALYWYRQSLGQGLEFLIYFQGNSAPDKSGLPSDRFSAERTGGSVSTLTIQRTQQEDSAVYLCASSHPGNEQYFGPGTRLTVT.

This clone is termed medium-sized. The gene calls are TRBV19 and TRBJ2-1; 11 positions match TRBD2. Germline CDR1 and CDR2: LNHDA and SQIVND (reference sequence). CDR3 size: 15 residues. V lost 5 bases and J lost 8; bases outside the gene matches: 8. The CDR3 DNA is TGTGCCAGTAGTCAAACTAGCGGGAGCTTCGATGAGCAGTTCTTC. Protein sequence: CASSQTSGSFDEQFF.

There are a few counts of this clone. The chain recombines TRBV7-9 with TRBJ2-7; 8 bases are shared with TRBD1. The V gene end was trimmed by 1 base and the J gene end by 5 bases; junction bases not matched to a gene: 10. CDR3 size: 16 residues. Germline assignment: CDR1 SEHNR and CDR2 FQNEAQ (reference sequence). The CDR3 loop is CASSLVLGQGRNEQYF. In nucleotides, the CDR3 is TGTGCCAGCAGCTTAGTACTCGGACAGGGACGCAACGAGCAGTACTTC. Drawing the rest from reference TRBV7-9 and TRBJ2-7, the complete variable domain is DTGVSQNPRHKITKRGQNVTFRCDPISEHNRLYWYRQTLGQGPEFLTYFQNEAQLEKSRLLSDRFSAERPKGSFSTLEIQRTEQGDSAMYLCASSLVLGQGRNEQYFGPGTRLTVT.

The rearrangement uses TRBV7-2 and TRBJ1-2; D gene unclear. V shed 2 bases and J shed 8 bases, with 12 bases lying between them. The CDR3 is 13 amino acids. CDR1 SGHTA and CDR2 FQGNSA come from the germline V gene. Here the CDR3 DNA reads TGTGCCAGCAGCTTATACGGTTCCGGAGGCTACACCTTC. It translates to CASSLYGSGGYTF.

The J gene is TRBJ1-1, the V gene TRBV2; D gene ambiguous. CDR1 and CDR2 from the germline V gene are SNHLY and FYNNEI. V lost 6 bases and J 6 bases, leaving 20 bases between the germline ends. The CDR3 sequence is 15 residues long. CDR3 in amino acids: CASSYVTTDSAEAFF. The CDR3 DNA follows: TGTGCCAGCAGCTACGTTACAACGGATAGCGCTGAAGCTTTCTTT.

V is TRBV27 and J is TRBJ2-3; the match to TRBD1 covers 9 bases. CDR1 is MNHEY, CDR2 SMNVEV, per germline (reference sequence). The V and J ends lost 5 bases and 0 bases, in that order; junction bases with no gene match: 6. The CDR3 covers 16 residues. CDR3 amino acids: CASSAQGALSTDTQYF. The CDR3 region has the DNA TGTGCCAGCAGTGCACAGGGGGCGCTGAGCACAGATACGCAGTATTTT.

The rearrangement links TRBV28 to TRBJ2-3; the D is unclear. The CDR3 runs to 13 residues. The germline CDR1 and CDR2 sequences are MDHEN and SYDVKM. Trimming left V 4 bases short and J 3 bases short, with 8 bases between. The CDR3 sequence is CASSWVRTDTQYF. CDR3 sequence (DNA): TGTGCCAGCAGTTGGGTGAGAACAGATACGCAGTATTTT.

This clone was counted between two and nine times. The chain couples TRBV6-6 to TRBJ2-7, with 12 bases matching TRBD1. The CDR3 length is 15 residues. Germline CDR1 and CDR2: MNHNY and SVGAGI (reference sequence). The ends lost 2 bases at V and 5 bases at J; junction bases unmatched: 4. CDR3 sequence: CASSYGTGGRDEQYF. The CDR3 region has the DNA TGTGCCAGCAGTTACGGGACAGGGGGCCGGGACGAGCAGTACTTC.

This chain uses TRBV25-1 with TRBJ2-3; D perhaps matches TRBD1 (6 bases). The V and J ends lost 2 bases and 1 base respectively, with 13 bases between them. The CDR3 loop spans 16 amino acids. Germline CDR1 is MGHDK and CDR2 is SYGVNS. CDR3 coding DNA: TGTGCCAGCAGTGAACGGCCAGGGGTGCGCACAGATACGCAGTATTTT. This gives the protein CASSERPGVRTDTQYF.

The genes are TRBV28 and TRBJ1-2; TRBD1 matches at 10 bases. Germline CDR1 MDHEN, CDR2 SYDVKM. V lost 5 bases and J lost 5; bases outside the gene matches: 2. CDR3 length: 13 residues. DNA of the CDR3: TGTGCCAGCAGTGGACAGGGGGGTTATGGCTACACCTTC. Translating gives CASSGQGGYGYTF.